This TCR beta chain was recorded in a study of cytomegalovirus exposure and HLA in healthy donors. Whole-study findings and limits: Many donors carried some public TCRs, although rarity characterized most TCR sequences. According to a subsequent analysis, TCR clusters identified in the first cohort showed a tendency to co-occur across the approximately 120 validation repertoires. Fewer than 200 TCR beta chains were listed as cytomegalovirus-associated.

The validation cohort, a group of 100 to 150 subjects, included the donors and was separate from the approximately 700-subject first cohort. This CDR3 is built from 15 residues. Germline CDR1 is ENHRY and CDR2 is SYGVKD. V gave up 4 bases and J gave up 3 bases; unmatched junction bases: 5. Data came from immunoSEQ multiplex PCR; TCRdb stores just in-frame clones and leaves some out. This sample has about 280,000 clones; 88% occur once, and the top ten carry 0.92%. About this clone: The antigen is undetermined.

The chain has TRBV10-3 and TRBJ2-4; TRBD1 matches at 8 bases. This receptor was taken from a woman aged 18-35 years in good health and CMV-seronegative. The sequenced sample was PBMCs. The CDR3 DNA is TGTGCCATCAGTGGGACAGGGTTGGGCAAAAACATTCAGTACTTC. Translating it yields CAISGTGLGKNIQYF.